The clone carrying this T cell receptor (beta chain) was seen more than once but under ten times. This entry is derived from a study of graft-versus-host responses after intestinal transplantation. Plated together were some 200,000 CFSE-labeled responder cells and some 200,000 irradiated, violet-dye-labeled stimulator cells. The ends lost 6 bases at V and 4 bases at J; junction bases unmatched: 6. The CDR3 has 15 residues. CDR1 and CDR2 (germline): MNHEY, SVGAGI. Produced via immunoSEQ multiplex PCR; TCRdb's table is partial and in-frame only. Of over 20,000 clones in the sample, more than 40% were seen once.

The chain carries TRBV6-5 and TRBJ1-3; 10 positions agree with TRBD1. The material sequenced was alloreactive CD4+ T cells from a mixed lymphocyte reaction culture, taken before intestinal transplant. Subset in this sample: CFSE-low proliferating T cells sorted from approximately 6-day pre-transplant mixed lymphocyte reaction (GvH or HvG direction). This TCR was recovered from a human patient who received an intestinal transplant. DNA for the CDR3: TGTGCCAGCAGGCTCGACAGGGGGCACGGAAACACCATATATTTT. Protein product: CASRLDRGHGNTIYF.